Presented here are 3 T cell receptor beta chains from one specimen sequenced in a study of CXCR3-negative and CXCR3-positive naive CD8 T cells. 5' RACE that incorporated UMI labels was used to prepare the TRB cDNA libraries. TCRdb re-called the 5' RACE reads and shows each CDR3 protein once, DNA omitted. The listing contains 40,000 to 45,000 distinct CDR3 sequences. The specimen sequenced was memory CD8+ T cells from blood. The receptors here all came from a human donor in good health. Some clones in this sample may be carry-over from other donors' samples.

The chain has TRBV6-4 and TRBJ1-6. This CDR3 comprises 15 residues. CDR1 is MRHNA, CDR2 SNTAGT, per germline. This chain's CDR3 is CASSDSEEGSSPLHF.

This chain uses TRBV25-1 with TRBJ2-7. Per the germline V gene, CDR1 is MGHDK and CDR2 is SYGVNS. The CDR3 is made up of 13 amino acids. The CDR3 is CASVKTDPYEQYF.

The chain employs TRBV11-2 and TRBJ2-3. Looked up from germline, CDR1 is SGHAT and CDR2 is FQNNGV. There are 13 residues in the CDR3. CDR3: CASSLDFTDTQYF.